This T cell receptor (beta chain) stems from a study of T cell changes during pregnancy in multiple sclerosis. The CDR3 totals 13 residues. Germline values: CDR1 ENHRY, CDR2 SYGVKD. The junction had 6 bases not matched to a gene; V was cut back by 7 bases and J by 7 bases. Profiling relied on immunoSEQ multiplex PCR, and the TCRdb table lists in-frame clones only, not all of them. The repertoire has 29,000 or so clones, more than 90% of them found once; the top ten carry roughly 5%. This TCR was recovered from a female donor with multiple sclerosis, enrolled in a pregnancy study. This specimen was CD8+ T cells from peripheral blood mononuclear cells, taken before pregnancy. This chain connects TRBV10-3 to TRBJ1-4; 7 nucleotides match TRBD1. CDR3: CAINDRESEKLFF. The CDR3 DNA reads as TGTGCCATCAACGACAGGGAGAGTGAAAAACTGTTTTTT.